The 30 T cell receptor beta chains given below trace back to one sample, sequenced in a study of regulatory T cells in long-lasting Graves disease. This sample's time point: newly diagnosed GD, antithyroid drugs for less than 3 months. After RNA was extracted from PBMCs, the TCR library was made from it. Investigators prepared the TCR beta libraries by applying iRepertoire HTBI primers and Arm-PCR of CDR3 regions. TCRdb re-called the multiplex PCR reads with MiXCR, one entry per CDR3 protein. Here the sample spans a few hundred thousand distinct CDR3 sequences, about an eighth being singletons. The sample was also reused in another study, on T cells in Graves' hyperthyroidism and ophthalmopathy.

The sequencing used peripheral blood mononuclear cells (PBMCs), collected at new diagnosis, from a patient treated with antithyroid drugs. These receptors were taken from a woman under 30 with Graves disease.

This clonotype appeared many times. The chain is built from TRBV29-1 and TRBJ2-1; TRBD2 aligns across 9 bases. Germline V gene lookup returns CDR1 SQVTM and CDR2 ANQGSEA. This CDR3 has 13 amino acids. V lost 5 bases and J lost 4; bases outside the gene matches: 3. CDR3 region: CSVLAGPYNEQFF. The CDR3 bases are TGCAGCGTTCTAGCGGGACCTTACAATGAGCAGTTCTTC.

This clonotype was seen ten or more times. The chain recombines TRBV6-1 with TRBJ1-4; D uncertain. Looked up from germline, CDR1 is MNHNS and CDR2 is SASEGT. Trimming stripped 6 bases from V and 0 bases from J, with 8 bases between. The CDR3 extends over 14 amino acids. DNA of the CDR3: TGTGCCAGCAGGCTAATTGCAACTAATGAAAAACTGTTTTTT. Its translation: CASRLIATNEKLFF.

This clonotype was seen many times. The germline gene is not matched at one end of the junction; a read error may be the cause. The gene calls are TRBV11-2 and TRBJ1-1; D might be TRBD1 (5 bases). This CDR3 spans 15 amino acids. CDR1 and CDR2 (germline): SGHAT, FQNNGV. The CDR3 coding sequence is TGCGCCAGCAGCCAAGAATGGGGCGGTGGATCTGAAGCTTTCTTT. Translated, it gives CASSQEWGGGSEAFF.

The chain combines TRBV14 with TRBJ1-2; unclear D gene. V was clipped by 6 bases and J by 0 bases, with 20 bases between them. CDR1 and CDR2 from the germline V gene are SGHDN and FVKESK. The CDR3 runs 17 residues. CDR3 nucleotide sequence: TGTGCCAGCAGAAGACCCGAAAACCTCTTAGCTAACTATGGCTACACCTTC. As protein: CASRRPENLLANYGYTF.

This clonotype was detected a few times. V is TRBV28 and J is TRBJ1-2; D not certain. V dropped 6 bases and J dropped 8 bases, with 16 bases sitting between them. Germline CDR1 and CDR2: MDHEN and SYDVKM. CDR3 length: 13 amino acids. CDR3 sequence: CASSRTQARGYTF. CDR3 in DNA: TGTGCCAGCAGCCGAACCCAGGCGCGCGGCTACACCTTC.

This clonotype was seen ten or more times. The chain recombines TRBV24-1 with TRBJ2-3; tentative D call: TRBD2 (6 bases). In germline, CDR1 is KGHDR, CDR2 SFDVKD. Between the trimmed V and J ends, which lost 9 bases and 2 bases, there was a span of 20 bases. The CDR3 has 16 amino acids. CDR3 amino acids: CATAPISGLSTDTQYF. The CDR3, as DNA: TGTGCCACCGCGCCGATTAGCGGCTTATCCACAGATACGCAGTATTTT.

J is TRBJ1-3 and V is TRBV4-1; D gene uncertain. V was clipped by 0 bases and J by 4 bases, with 4 bases between them. The CDR3 runs to 13 residues. The germline gives CDR1 MGHRA, CDR2 YSYEKL. The CDR3 DNA reads as TGCGCCAGCAGCCAAGATGGAGGAAACACCATATATTTT. This translates into CASSQDGGNTIYF.

The table lists this clonotype with a few counts. This chain connects TRBV29-1 to TRBJ2-1; TRBD1 might be the D (5 bases). The CDR3 sequence is 16 residues long. V lost 6 bases and J lost 7, with 25 bases in between. Germline CDR1 is SQVTM and CDR2 is ANQGSEA. Here the CDR3 reads CSVPGLWGAYLNEQFF. In nucleotides, the CDR3 is TGCAGCGTACCCGGGTTATGGGGCGCTTATTTAAATGAGCAGTTCTTC.

The sample holds many counts of this clonotype. CDR3 region: CASSLSGVGNQPQHF. CDR3 nucleotides: TGTGCCAGCAGTTTAAGCGGGGTGGGGAATCAGCCCCAGCATTTT. The chain combines TRBV2 with TRBJ1-5; D is undetermined. The CDR3 loop spans 15 amino acids. Germline V gives CDR1 SNHLY, CDR2 FYNNEI. V dropped 5 bases and J dropped 4 bases, with 15 bases sitting between them.

A remark on this clonotype: The conserved final phenylalanine or tryptophan is absent from the CDR3, which likely points to a read error. The gene calls are TRBV12-3 or TRBV12-4 and TRBJ2-1; 11 bases align to TRBD1. The CDR3 consists of 15 residues. The ends lost 1 base at V and 7 bases at J; junction bases unmatched: 3. Written as DNA, the CDR3 is TGTGCCAGCAGTTTAGGGGACAGGGGGATTAATGAGCAGTTCCTC. It translates to CASSLGDRGINEQFL.

The V gene is TRBV7-2, the J gene TRBJ1-1; D is uncertain. Germline V gene data show CDR1 as SGHTA and CDR2 as FQGNSA. V was trimmed by 1 base and J by 0 bases, leaving 6 bases between them. The CDR3 runs to 14 residues. As DNA, the CDR3 is TGTGCCAGCAGCTTAGTGCTTATGAACACTGAAGCTTTCTTT. Residues: CASSLVLMNTEAFF.

This sequence joins TRBV12-3 or TRBV12-4 and TRBJ2-1, with unresolved D. The CDR3 totals 13 residues. V was pared by 2 bases and J by 5 bases, with 7 bases between. The CDR3 nucleotides read TGTGCCAGCAGTTTAAGGGTGGACAATGAGCAGTTCTTC. It yields the protein CASSLRVDNEQFF.

Turning to this clonotype: A read error may explain this, as a much larger clone is one base away. J is TRBJ1-1 and V is TRBV28; 8 nucleotides agree with TRBD1. Germline lookup yields CDR1 MDHEN and CDR2 SYDVKM. The CDR3 runs 16 residues. V lost 2 bases to trimming and J lost 1 base; unmatched junction nucleotides: 6. The CDR3 here is CASSLGAGGWNTEAFF. The CDR3 DNA sequence: TGTGCCAGCAGTTTAGGGGCAGGGGGCTGGAACACTGAAGCTTTCTTT.

This clonotype occurred a few times. The gene calls are TRBV20-1 and TRBJ1-2; D perhaps matches TRBD1 (5 bases). Trimming cost V 0 bases and J 5 bases, with 19 bases left between them. The CDR3 sequence is 16 residues long. Germline values: CDR1 DFQATT, CDR2 SNEGSKA (reference sequence). CDR3 bases: TGCAGTGCTAGAGACTATAGACGCGGAGACAGATATGGCTACACCTTC. Encoded protein: CSARDYRRGDRYGYTF.

This clonotype was seen repeatedly, ten times or more. The V call is TRBV28, the J call TRBJ2-7; a possible D gene is TRBD2 (7 bases). Germline V gene lookup returns CDR1 MDHEN and CDR2 SYDVKM. V gave up 8 bases and J gave up 2 bases, with 13 bases separating them. The CDR3 loop spans 13 amino acids. DNA of the CDR3: TGTGCCAGCTTAGTGGGGGGGCCCTACGAGCAGTACTTC. It codes for CASLVGGPYEQYF.

In its sample, this clonotype was seen many times. The gene calls are TRBV20-1 and TRBJ2-7; D is perhaps TRBD1 (6 bases). There are 14 residues in the CDR3. V lost 2 bases, J lost 2 bases, and 13 bases lay in between. Germline V lookup: CDR1 DFQATT, CDR2 SNEGSKA (reference sequence). The CDR3 here is CSARTSRGTYEQYF. The CDR3 nucleotides are TGCAGTGCTAGAACTTCCAGGGGAACCTACGAGCAGTACTTC.

The table lists this clonotype with many counts. The rearrangement joins TRBV20-1 to TRBJ2-3; 7 nucleotides agree with TRBD2. Germline CDR1 DFQATT, CDR2 SNEGSKA (reference sequence). This CDR3 spans 17 amino acids. The V and J ends lost 3 bases and 6 bases, in that order; junction bases with no gene match: 18. The CDR3 region is CSARSRFERGHPDTQYF. The CDR3 DNA follows: TGCAGTGCTAGGTCTCGTTTCGAGCGGGGTCATCCGGATACGCAGTATTTT.

J is TRBJ2-5 and V is TRBV5-6; 14 bases are shared with TRBD2. Germline trimming cut 4 bases from V and 2 bases from J; bases unmatched to any gene: 10. Germline CDR1 and CDR2: SGHDT and YYEEEE. The CDR3 contains 18 residues. The CDR3 sequence is CASSRRGLAGVGQETQYF. The CDR3 bases are TGTGCCAGCAGCCGACGGGGACTAGCGGGAGTAGGACAAGAGACCCAGTACTTC.

This chain uses TRBV19 with TRBJ1-6; perhaps TRBD1 as D (5 bases). Trimming left V 1 base short and J 9 bases short, with 13 bases between. Germline V gene lookup returns CDR1 LNHDA and CDR2 SQIVND (reference sequence). There are 15 residues in the CDR3. CDR3 bases: TGTGCCAGTAGTATAGTTGACAGTATCCGTTCACCCCTCCACTTT. Residues: CASSIVDSIRSPLHF.

The chain has TRBV2 and TRBJ1-1, with D maybe TRBD1 (6 bases). From germline, CDR1 is SNHLY and CDR2 FYNNEI. This CDR3 contains 14 residues. Trimming cost V 11 bases and J 5 bases, with 21 bases left between them. Here the CDR3 reads CARLGSQGWTEAFF. Written as DNA, the CDR3 is TGTGCCCGCCTAGGGTCGCAGGGGTGGACTGAAGCTTTCTTT.

Concerning this clonotype itself: This may come from a read error, since a much larger clone is one base off. The J gene is TRBJ2-5, the V gene TRBV20-1; 12 bases are shared with TRBD2. Germline CDR1 and CDR2: DFQATT and SNEGSKA (reference sequence). V lost 5 bases, J lost 2 bases, and 9 bases stayed unmatched. The CDR3 is 16 residues long. CDR3 residues: CSAGPGLAGRQETQYF. CDR3 DNA sequence: TGCAGTGCTGGACCCGGACTAGCGGGGAGACAAGAGACCCAGTACTTC.

This clonotype was detected ten times or more. V and J are TRBV7-2 and TRBJ2-1, with D maybe TRBD1 (6 bases). V shed 0 bases and J shed 6 bases, with 9 bases lying between them. The germline V gene encodes CDR1 SGHTA and CDR2 FQGNSA. The CDR3 is 14 amino acids. CDR3 DNA: TGTGCCAGCAGCTTAGCGGGGGCGCGCAATGAGCAGTTCTTC. The encoded protein is CASSLAGARNEQFF. Combining the CDR3 with reference TRBV7-2 and TRBJ2-1 gives the whole variable domain GAGVSQSPSNKVTEKGKDVELRCDPISGHTALYWYRQSLGQGLEFLIYFQGNSAPDKSGLPSDRFSAERTGGSVSTLTIQRTQQEDSAVYLCASSLAGARNEQFFGPGTRLTVL.

This clonotype has ten or more counts. The chain has TRBV28 and TRBJ2-7; D gene unclear. Germline V gene lookup returns CDR1 MDHEN and CDR2 SYDVKM. This CDR3 comprises 11 residues. V dropped 6 bases and J dropped 3 bases, with 6 bases sitting between them. The CDR3 region has the DNA TGTGCCAGCAGCGTCGTCTACGAGCAGTACTTC. This encodes CASSVVYEQYF.

This clonotype was observed many times. This chain links TRBV6-5 with TRBJ1-2, with 7 bases matching TRBD1. Germline V gene lookup returns CDR1 MNHEY and CDR2 SVGAGI. The CDR3 contains 15 residues. The J segment lost 2 bases and the V segment lost 2 bases, leaving 5 bases of the junction unmatched. CDR3 sequence reads: CASSYDRDLNYGYTF. CDR3 nucleotides: TGTGCCAGCAGTTACGACAGGGATTTGAACTATGGCTACACCTTC.

J is TRBJ2-7 and V is TRBV2; 10 nucleotides match TRBD2. The V segment lost 7 bases and the J segment 0 bases; nucleotides outside the gene matches: 6. Germline-derived CDR1 and CDR2 are SNHLY and FYNNEI. The CDR3 is 15 amino acids. For the CDR3, the DNA is TGTGCCAGCACCGGACTAGCGGTGAGCTCCTACGAGCAGTACTTC. Translated: CASTGLAVSSYEQYF.

The rearrangement joins TRBV5-1 to TRBJ1-6; 9 nucleotides line up with TRBD1. Germline CDR1 reads SGHRS; CDR2 reads YFSETQ. This CDR3 contains 15 residues. J gave up 6 bases and V 0 bases, and 1 base lay outside the gene matches. CDR3 residues: CASSLDRGLNSPLHF. CDR3 in DNA: TGCGCCAGCAGCTTGGACAGGGGGCTTAATTCACCCCTCCACTTT.

A few counts support this clonotype. A much larger clone lies a single base off, so this may be a read error. CDR3 in DNA: TGTGCCACCAGTGGTTCGTCTAGCGGGCCCGAGGCCCAGTACTTC. It specifies CATSGSSSGPEAQYF. This sequence joins TRBV24-1 and TRBJ2-5; 8 nucleotides line up with TRBD2. CDR3 length: 15 residues. Per germline, CDR1 KGHDR and CDR2 SFDVKD. The V and J ends lost 5 bases and 9 bases, in that order; junction bases with no gene match: 13.

This clonotype was seen a handful of times. This chain links TRBV10-3 with TRBJ1-6, with a weak D call TRBD1 (5 bases). Deletions cut 7 bases from V and 8 bases from J, with 15 bases between. Per germline, CDR1 ENHRY and CDR2 SYGVKD. The CDR3 is 14 residues long. The CDR3 spells CAITARGADSPLHF. CDR3 DNA: TGTGCCATCACGGCAAGGGGAGCAGATTCACCCCTCCACTTT.

V usage is TRBV5-4 and J usage is TRBJ2-1; possible D gene TRBD1, 5 bases. The CDR3 is 13 residues long. V lost 7 bases, J lost 9 bases, and 17 bases lay in between. The germline CDR1 and CDR2 sequences are SGHNT and YYREEE (reference sequence). The CDR3 is CASQGVNRSEQFF. DNA of the CDR3: TGTGCCAGCCAAGGGGTGAACCGCAGTGAGCAGTTCTTC.

Comment on this clonotype: One base away lies a much larger clone, so this may be a sequencing read error. The chain links TRBV28 to TRBJ2-6; D ambiguous. Between the trimmed V and J ends, which lost 5 bases and 1 base, there was a span of 12 bases. From germline, CDR1 is MDHEN and CDR2 SYDVKM. The CDR3 is 16 residues long. Here the CDR3 reads CASSPIMRSGANVLTF. CDR3 in DNA: TGTGCCAGCAGTCCTATTATGAGATCTGGGGCCAACGTCCTGACTTTC.